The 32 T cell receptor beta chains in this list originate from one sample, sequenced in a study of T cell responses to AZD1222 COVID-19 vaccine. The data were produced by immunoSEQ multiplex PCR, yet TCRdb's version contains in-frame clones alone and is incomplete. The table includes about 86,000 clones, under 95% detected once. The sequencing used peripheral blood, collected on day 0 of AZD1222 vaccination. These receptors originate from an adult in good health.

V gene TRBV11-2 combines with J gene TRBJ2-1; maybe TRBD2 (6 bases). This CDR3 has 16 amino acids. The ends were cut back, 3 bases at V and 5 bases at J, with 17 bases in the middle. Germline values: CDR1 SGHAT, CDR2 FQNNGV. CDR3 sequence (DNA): TGTGCCAGCAGCTTTCGTAAGGGACTGGGGCACAATGAGCAGTTCTTC. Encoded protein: CASSFRKGLGHNEQFF. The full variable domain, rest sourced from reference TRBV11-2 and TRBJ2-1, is EAGVAQSPRYKIIEKRQSVAFWCNPISGHATLYWYQQILGQGPKLLIQFQNNGVVDDSQLPKDRFSAERLKGVDSTLKIQPAKLEDSAVYLCASSFRKGLGHNEQFFGPGTRLTVL.

CDR3 loop: CASTSQGEKLFF. CDR3 nucleotide sequence: TGTGCCAGCACTTCACAGGGAGAAAAACTGTTTTTT. The genes are TRBV2 and TRBJ1-4; tentatively, D is TRBD1 (6 bases). The CDR3 has 12 residues. Trimming pared 7 bases from V and 8 bases from J, leaving 11 bases between. Per the germline V gene, CDR1 is SNHLY and CDR2 is FYNNEI. The complete variable domain, with remaining parts taken from reference TRBV2 and TRBJ1-4, reads EPEVTQTPSHQVTQMGQEVILRCVPISNHLYFYWYRQILGQKVEFLVSFYNNEISEKSEIFDDQFSVERPDGSNFTLKIRSTKLEDSAMYFCASTSQGEKLFFGSGTQLSVL.

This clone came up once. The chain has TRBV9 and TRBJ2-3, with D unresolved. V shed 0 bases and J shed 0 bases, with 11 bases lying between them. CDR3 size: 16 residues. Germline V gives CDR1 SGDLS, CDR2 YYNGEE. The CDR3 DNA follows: TGTGCCAGCAGCGTAGATCGTGTACCTAGCACAGATACGCAGTATTTT. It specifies CASSVDRVPSTDTQYF.

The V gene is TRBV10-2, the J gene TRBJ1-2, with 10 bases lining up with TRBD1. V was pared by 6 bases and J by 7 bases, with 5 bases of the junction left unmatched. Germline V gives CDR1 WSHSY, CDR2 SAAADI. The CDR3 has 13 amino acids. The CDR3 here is CASRGQGLGGYTF. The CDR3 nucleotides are TGCGCCAGCAGGGGACAGGGGTTGGGTGGCTACACCTTC.

This CDR3 reads CASTPGMGWQYF. In nucleotides, the CDR3 is TGTGCCAGCACGCCGGGGATGGGATGGCAGTACTTC. V gene TRBV28 combines with J gene TRBJ2-7; D is perhaps TRBD2 (5 bases). This CDR3 is 12 amino acids long. Germline assignment: CDR1 MDHEN and CDR2 SYDVKM. Deletions cut 7 bases from V and 9 bases from J, with 16 bases between.

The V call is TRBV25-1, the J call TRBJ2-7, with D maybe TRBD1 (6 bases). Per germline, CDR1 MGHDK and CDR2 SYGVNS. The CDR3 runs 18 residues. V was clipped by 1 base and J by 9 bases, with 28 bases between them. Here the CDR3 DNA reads TGTGCCAGCAGTGAATTTGCAGCGGCCACAGGGACACTACGAGCGCAGTACTTC. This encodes CASSEFAAATGTLRAQYF.

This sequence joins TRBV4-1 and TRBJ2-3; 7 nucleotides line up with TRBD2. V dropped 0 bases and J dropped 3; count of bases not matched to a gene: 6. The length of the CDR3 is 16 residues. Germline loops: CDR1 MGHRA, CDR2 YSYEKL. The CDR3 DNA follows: TGCGCCAGCAGCCAAGAAGGAGCGGGGAAGACAGATACGCAGTATTTT. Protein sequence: CASSQEGAGKTDTQYF.

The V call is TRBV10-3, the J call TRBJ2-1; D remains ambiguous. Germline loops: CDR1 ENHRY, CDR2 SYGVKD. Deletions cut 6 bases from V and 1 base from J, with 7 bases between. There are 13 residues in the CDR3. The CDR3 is CAISPRSYNEQFF. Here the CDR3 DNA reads TGTGCCATCAGCCCCCGTTCCTACAATGAGCAGTTCTTC.

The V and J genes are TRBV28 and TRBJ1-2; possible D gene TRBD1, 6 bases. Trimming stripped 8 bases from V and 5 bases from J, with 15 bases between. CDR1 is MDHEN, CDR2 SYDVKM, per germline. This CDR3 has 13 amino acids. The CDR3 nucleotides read TGTGCCAGCCAATTAGCGGGGGCGTATGGCTACACCTTC. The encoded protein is CASQLAGAYGYTF.

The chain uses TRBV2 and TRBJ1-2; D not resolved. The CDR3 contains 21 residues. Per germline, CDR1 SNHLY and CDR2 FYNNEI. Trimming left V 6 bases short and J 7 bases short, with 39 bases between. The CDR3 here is CASSYPGLSFPRAAHLSGYTF. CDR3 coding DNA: TGTGCCAGCAGCTACCCCGGACTTTCGTTTCCCAGAGCTGCCCACCTATCTGGCTACACCTTC.

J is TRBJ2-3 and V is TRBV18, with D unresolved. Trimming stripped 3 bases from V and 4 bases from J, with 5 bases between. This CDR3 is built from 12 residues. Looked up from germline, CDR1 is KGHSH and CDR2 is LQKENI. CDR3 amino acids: CASSPVSDTQYF. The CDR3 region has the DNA TGTGCCAGCTCACCGGTTTCAGATACGCAGTATTTT.

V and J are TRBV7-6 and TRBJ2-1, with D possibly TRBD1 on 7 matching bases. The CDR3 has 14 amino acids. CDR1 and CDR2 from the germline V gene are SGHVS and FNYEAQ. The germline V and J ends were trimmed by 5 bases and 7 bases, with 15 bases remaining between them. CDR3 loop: CASSTRSGGNEQFF. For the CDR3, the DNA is TGTGCCAGCAGCACCCGATCAGGGGGGAATGAGCAGTTCTTC. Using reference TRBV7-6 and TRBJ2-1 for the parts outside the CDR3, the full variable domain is GAGVSQSPRYKVTKRGQDVALRCDPISGHVSLYWYRQALGQGPEFLTYFNYEAQQDKSGLPNDRFSAERPEGSISTLTIQRTEQRDSAMYRCASSTRSGGNEQFFGPGTRLTVL.

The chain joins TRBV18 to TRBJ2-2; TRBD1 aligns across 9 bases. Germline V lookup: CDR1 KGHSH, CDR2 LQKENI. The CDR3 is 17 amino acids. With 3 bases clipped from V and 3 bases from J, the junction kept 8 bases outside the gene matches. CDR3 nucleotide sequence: TGTGCCAGCTCACCTGGAATGGGACAGGGCTACACCGGGGAGCTGTTTTTT. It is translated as CASSPGMGQGYTGELFF.

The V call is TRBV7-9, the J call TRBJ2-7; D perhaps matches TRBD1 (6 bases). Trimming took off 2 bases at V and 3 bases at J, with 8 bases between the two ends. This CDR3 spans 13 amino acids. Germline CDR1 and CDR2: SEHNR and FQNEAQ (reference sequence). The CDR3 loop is CASSLQGIYEQYF. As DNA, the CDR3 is TGTGCCAGCAGCTTACAGGGGATCTACGAGCAGTACTTC. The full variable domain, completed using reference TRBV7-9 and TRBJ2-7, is DTGVSQNPRHKITKRGQNVTFRCDPISEHNRLYWYRQTLGQGPEFLTYFQNEAQLEKSRLLSDRFSAERPKGSFSTLEIQRTEQGDSAMYLCASSLQGIYEQYFGPGTRLTVT.

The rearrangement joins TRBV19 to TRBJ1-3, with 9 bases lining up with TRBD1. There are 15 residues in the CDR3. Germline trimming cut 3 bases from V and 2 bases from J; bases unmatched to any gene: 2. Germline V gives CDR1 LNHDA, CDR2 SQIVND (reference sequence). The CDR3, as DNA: TGTGCCAGTAGTATCTGGACAGGGGCTGGAAACACCATATATTTT. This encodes CASSIWTGAGNTIYF.

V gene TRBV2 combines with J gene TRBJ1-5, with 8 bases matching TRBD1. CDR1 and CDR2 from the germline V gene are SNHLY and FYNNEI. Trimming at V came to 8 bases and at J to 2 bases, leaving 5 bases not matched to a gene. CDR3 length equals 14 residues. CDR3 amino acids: CASQRGQGNQPQHF. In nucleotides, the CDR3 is TGTGCCAGCCAACGGGGACAGGGCAATCAGCCCCAGCATTTT.

CDR3 residues: CASSRDMIFHYGYTF. In DNA, the CDR3 is TGTGCCAGCAGTCGGGACATGATTTTCCACTATGGCTACACCTTC. The V gene is TRBV28, the J gene TRBJ1-2, with D perhaps TRBD1 (6 bases). Looked up from germline, CDR1 is MDHEN and CDR2 is SYDVKM. With 5 bases removed from V and 3 bases from J, the gap between germline ends came to 16 bases. CDR3 length: 15 amino acids.

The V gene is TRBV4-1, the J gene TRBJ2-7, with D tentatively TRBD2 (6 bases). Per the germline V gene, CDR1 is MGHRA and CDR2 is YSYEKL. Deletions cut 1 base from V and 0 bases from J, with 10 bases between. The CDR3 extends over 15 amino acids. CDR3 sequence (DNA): TGCGCCAGCAGCCAAGGGTTAGCGGTCTCCTACGAGCAGTACTTC. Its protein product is CASSQGLAVSYEQYF.

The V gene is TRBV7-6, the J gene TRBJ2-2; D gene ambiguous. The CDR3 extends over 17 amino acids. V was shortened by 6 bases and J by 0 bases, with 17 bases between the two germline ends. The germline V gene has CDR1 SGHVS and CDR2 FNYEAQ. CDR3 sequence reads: CASSPGPTAANTGELFF. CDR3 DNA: TGTGCCAGCAGTCCTGGGCCGACGGCCGCGAACACCGGGGAGCTGTTTTTT.

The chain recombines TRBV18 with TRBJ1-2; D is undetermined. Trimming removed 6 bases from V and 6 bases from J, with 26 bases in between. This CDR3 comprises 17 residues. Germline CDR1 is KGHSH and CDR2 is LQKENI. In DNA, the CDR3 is TGTGCCAGCTCCCCAGGAGCCTCGGGGTCGGGTATCGATGGCTACACCTTC. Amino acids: CASSPGASGSGIDGYTF.

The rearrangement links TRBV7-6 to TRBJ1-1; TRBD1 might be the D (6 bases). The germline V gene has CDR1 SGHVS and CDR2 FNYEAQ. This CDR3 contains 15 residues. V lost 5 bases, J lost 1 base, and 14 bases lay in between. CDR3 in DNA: TGTGCCAGCAGCCCAGGACAGTTTTCGAACACTGAAGCTTTCTTT. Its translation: CASSPGQFSNTEAFF. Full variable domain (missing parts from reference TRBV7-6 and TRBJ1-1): GAGVSQSPRYKVTKRGQDVALRCDPISGHVSLYWYRQALGQGPEFLTYFNYEAQQDKSGLPNDRFSAERPEGSISTLTIQRTEQRDSAMYRCASSPGQFSNTEAFFGQGTRLTVV.

The CDR3 loop is CASSSNNEQFF. DNA for the CDR3: TGTGCCAGCAGCAGTAACAATGAGCAGTTCTTC. This chain links TRBV9 with TRBJ2-1, with no clear D. Germline CDR1 and CDR2: SGDLS and YYNGEE. CDR3 length: 11 amino acids. Trimming shortened V by 4 bases and J by 5 bases, and 4 bases separated the two germline ends.

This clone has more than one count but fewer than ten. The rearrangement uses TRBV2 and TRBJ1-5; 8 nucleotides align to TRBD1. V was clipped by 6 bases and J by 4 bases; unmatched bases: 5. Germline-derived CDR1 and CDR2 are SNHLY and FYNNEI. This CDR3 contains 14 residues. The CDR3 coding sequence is TGTGCCAGCAGGCCGGGACAGGTTAATCAGCCCCAGCATTTT. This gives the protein CASRPGQVNQPQHF.

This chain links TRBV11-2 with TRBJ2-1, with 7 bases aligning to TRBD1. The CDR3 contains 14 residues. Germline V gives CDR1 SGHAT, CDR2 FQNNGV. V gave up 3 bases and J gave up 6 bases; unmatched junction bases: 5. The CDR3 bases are TGTGCCAGCAGCTTTGGCAGGGGGACCAATGAGCAGTTCTTC. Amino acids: CASSFGRGTNEQFF.

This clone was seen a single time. DNA of the CDR3: TGTGCCAGCAGTGAAGGACCTAGCACAGGGCAAGAGACCCAGTACTTC. This translates into CASSEGPSTGQETQYF. The rearrangement uses TRBV2 and TRBJ2-5, with D possibly being TRBD1 (6 bases). Trimming took off 1 base at V and 2 bases at J, with 14 bases between the two ends. CDR3 size: 16 residues. In germline, CDR1 is SNHLY, CDR2 FYNNEI.

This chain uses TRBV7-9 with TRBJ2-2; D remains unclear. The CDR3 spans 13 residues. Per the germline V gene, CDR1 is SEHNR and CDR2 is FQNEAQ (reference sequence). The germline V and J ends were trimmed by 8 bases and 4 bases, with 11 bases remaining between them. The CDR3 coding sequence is TGTGCCAGCGGTCCGATCGGCACCGGGGAGCTGTTTTTT. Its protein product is CASGPIGTGELFF. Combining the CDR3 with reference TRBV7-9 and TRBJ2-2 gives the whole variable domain DTGVSQNPRHKITKRGQNVTFRCDPISEHNRLYWYRQTLGQGPEFLTYFQNEAQLEKSRLLSDRFSAERPKGSFSTLEIQRTEQGDSAMYLCASGPIGTGELFFGEGSRLTVL.

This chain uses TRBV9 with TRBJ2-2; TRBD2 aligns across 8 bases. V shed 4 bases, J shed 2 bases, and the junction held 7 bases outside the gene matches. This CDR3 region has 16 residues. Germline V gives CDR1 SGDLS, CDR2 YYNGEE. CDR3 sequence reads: CASSTPGGGNTGELFF. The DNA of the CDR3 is TGTGCCAGCAGCACTCCGGGAGGGGGAAACACCGGGGAGCTGTTTTTT. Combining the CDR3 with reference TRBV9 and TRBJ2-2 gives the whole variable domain DSGVTQTPKHLITATGQRVTLRCSPRSGDLSVYWYQQSLDQGLQFLIQYYNGEERAKGNILERFSAQQFPDLHSELNLSSLELGDSALYFCASSTPGGGNTGELFFGEGSRLTVL.

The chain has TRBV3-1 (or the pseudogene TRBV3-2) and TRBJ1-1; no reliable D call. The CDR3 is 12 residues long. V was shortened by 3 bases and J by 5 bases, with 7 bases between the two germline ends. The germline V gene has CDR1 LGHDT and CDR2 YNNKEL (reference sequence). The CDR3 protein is CASSHGGTEAFF. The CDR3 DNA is TGTGCCAGCAGCCACGGAGGTACTGAAGCTTTCTTT.

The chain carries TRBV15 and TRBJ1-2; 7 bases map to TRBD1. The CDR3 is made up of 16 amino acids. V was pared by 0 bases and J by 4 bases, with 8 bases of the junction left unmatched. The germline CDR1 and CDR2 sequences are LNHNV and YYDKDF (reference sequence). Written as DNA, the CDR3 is TGTGCCACCAGCAGAGATCGACGGGACAGTGCCTATGGCTACACCTTC. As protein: CATSRDRRDSAYGYTF. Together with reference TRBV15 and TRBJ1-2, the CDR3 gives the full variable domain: DAMVIQNPRYQVTQFGKPVTLSCSQTLNHNVMYWYQQKSSQAPKLLFHYYDKDFNNEADTPDNFQSRRPNTSFCFLDIRSPGLGDTAMYLCATSRDRRDSAYGYTFGSGTRLTVV.

CDR3 amino acids: CASSLEDSYTGELFF. For the CDR3, the DNA is TGCGCCAGCAGCTTGGAGGACAGCTACACCGGGGAGCTGTTTTTT. J is TRBJ2-2 and V is TRBV5-1, with D perhaps matching TRBD1 (6 bases). There are 15 residues in the CDR3. Germline CDR1 SGHRS, CDR2 YFSETQ. V dropped 0 bases and J dropped 3 bases, with 9 bases sitting between them.

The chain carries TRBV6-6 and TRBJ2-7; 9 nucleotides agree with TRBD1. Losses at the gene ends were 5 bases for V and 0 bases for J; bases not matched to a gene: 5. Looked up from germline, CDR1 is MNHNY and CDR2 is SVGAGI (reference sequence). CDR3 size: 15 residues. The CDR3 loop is CASSLGQGSSYEQYF. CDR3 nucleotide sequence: TGTGCCAGCAGTCTTGGACAGGGGAGCTCCTACGAGCAGTACTTC.

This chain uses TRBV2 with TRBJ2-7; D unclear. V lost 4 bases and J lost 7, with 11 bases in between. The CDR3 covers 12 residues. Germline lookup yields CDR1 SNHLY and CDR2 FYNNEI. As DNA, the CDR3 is TGTGCCAGCAGTGGCGACCTGGGGGAGCAGTACTTC. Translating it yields CASSGDLGEQYF.